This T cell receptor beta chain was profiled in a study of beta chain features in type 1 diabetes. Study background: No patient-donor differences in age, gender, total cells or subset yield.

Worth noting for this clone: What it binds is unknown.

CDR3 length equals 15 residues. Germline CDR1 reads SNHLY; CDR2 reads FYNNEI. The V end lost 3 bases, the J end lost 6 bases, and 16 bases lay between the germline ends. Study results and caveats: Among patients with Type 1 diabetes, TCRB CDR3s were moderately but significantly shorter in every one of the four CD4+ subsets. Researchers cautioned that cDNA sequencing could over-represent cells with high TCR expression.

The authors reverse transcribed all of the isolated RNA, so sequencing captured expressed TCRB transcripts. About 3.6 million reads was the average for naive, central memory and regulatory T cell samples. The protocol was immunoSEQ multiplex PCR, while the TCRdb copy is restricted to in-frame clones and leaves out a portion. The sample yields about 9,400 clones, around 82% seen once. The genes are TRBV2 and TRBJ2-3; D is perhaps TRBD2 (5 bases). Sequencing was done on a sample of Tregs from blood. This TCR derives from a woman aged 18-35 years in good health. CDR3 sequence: CASSDGDPFADTQYF. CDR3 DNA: TGTGCCAGCAGTGACGGGGATCCTTTTGCGGATACGCAGTATTTT.